This TCR delta chain was retrieved from a study of γδ T cells in repeated Plasmodium falciparum infection. Study-wide context: Four controlled malaria infections with P. falciparum NF54 spanned less than 850 days.

TCRdb fed the multiplex PCR reads into CATT to redo clone calling. The table lists roughly 86,000 delta-chain clones, more than 1.4% of them singletons, with roughly 8.1% in the top ten. Study-wide results and limits: Waves of new clonotype selection appeared after repeated controlled infections in Vdelta2-negative, largely Vdelta1+, gammadelta T cells.

The table lists this clone with a few counts. Its antigen is not identified. The amino acid sequence in TCRdb belongs to a much larger clone and departs from this DNA's translation at residue 4, likely a sequencing read error; the sequence shown is translated from the DNA. Germline assignment: CDR1 TSWWSYY and CDR2 QGS. CDR3 size: 13 residues. Gammadelta T cells were flow-sorted from PBMC into Vgamma9/Vdelta2+ and Vdelta2-negative populations for bulk analysis. This receptor was taken from a pool of human donors (malaria-infected and uninfected, not separated). V is TRDV1 and J is TRDJ1, with D unresolved. Material for sequencing was gamma-delta T cells from blood. CDR3 sequence (DNA): TGTGCTCTTGAGGAAGCCTACACCGATAAACTCATCTTT. Amino acid sequence: CALEEAYTDKLIF.